The 26 T cell receptor beta chains listed next were all sequenced from one sample in a study of cytomegalovirus exposure and HLA in healthy donors. Profiled with immunoSEQ multiplex PCR; TCRdb holds only in-frame clones, not every one. The sample records 150,000 to 200,000 clones, approximately 89% being singletons. Sequencing was performed on PBMCs. The origin of the receptors is a man younger than 35 in good health and CMV-seropositive.

This chain joins TRBV6-5 and TRBJ1-1; the match to TRBD1 covers 9 bases. Trimming removed 10 bases from V and 2 bases from J; junction bases left unmatched: 8. Germline V lookup: CDR1 MNHEY, CDR2 SVGAGI. CDR3 length: 14 residues. CDR3 coding DNA: TGTGCCACTAATCTGGGACAGGGAAACACTGAAGCTTTCTTT. The encoded protein is CATNLGQGNTEAFF.

The CDR3 protein is CASGRKTQYF. In nucleotides, the CDR3 is TGTGCCAGCGGGAGGAAGACCCAGTACTTC. The V call is TRBV6-1, the J call TRBJ2-5; D might be TRBD2 (6 bases). CDR1 MNHNS and CDR2 SASEGT come from the germline V gene. V was clipped by 8 bases and J by 6 bases, with 7 bases between them. The length of the CDR3 is 10 residues.

This chain joins TRBV7-8 and TRBJ2-7; D possibly corresponds to TRBD2 (5 bases). CDR1 is SGHVS and CDR2 is FQNEAQ in the germline V gene. V gave up 6 bases and J gave up 3 bases, with 18 bases separating them. CDR3 size: 15 residues. The CDR3 loop is CASSLSGSRHYEQYF. Written as DNA, the CDR3 is TGTGCCAGCAGTCTCTCGGGGTCGCGCCACTACGAGCAGTACTTC.

This rearrangement joins TRBV7-2 to TRBJ1-2, with 9 bases aligning to TRBD1. Trimming at V came to 3 bases and at J to 3 bases, leaving 2 bases not matched to a gene. Per germline, CDR1 SGHTA and CDR2 FQGNSA. The CDR3 is 14 residues long. The CDR3 loop is CASSFRDRDYGYTF. The CDR3, as DNA: TGTGCCAGCAGCTTCCGGGACAGGGACTATGGCTACACCTTC.

This clone was observed once. A read error may account for a junction end that differs from germline. This chain links TRBV19 with TRBJ1-5; D ambiguous. This CDR3 is 12 amino acids long. From germline, CDR1 is LNHDA and CDR2 SQIVND (reference sequence). In nucleotides, the CDR3 is TGTGCCAGTAGTATAGATGGGCCTCCTCGGTATTTT. It is translated as CASSIDGPPRYF.

As for this clone: An end of the junction differs from the germline gene, which may be a read error. The chain is built from TRBV14 and TRBJ1-4; D not certain. The germline V gene has CDR1 SGHDN and CDR2 FVKESK. The CDR3 consists of 10 residues. The CDR3 DNA follows: TGTGCCAGCAGCCACCCCCAGAAGTGTTTT. Translating gives CASSHPQKCF. Filled out from reference TRBV14 and TRBJ1-4, the complete variable domain reads EAGVTQFPSHSVIEKGQTVTLRCDPISGHDNLYWYRRVMGKEIKFLLHFVKESKQDESGMPNNRFLAERTGGTYSTLKVQPAELEDSGVYFCASSHPQKCFGSGTQLSVL.

The chain couples TRBV6-5 to TRBJ2-1; 8 bases fit TRBD1. Germline values: CDR1 MNHEY, CDR2 SVGAGI. V shed 6 bases and J 8 bases; nucleotides not matched to a gene: 3. The CDR3 consists of 12 residues. The CDR3 spells CASSPTGDEQFF. For the CDR3, the DNA is TGTGCCAGCAGCCCGACAGGGGATGAGCAGTTCTTC.

This chain uses TRBV5-6 with TRBJ1-2, with 9 positions matching TRBD1. This CDR3 contains 16 residues. V lost 5 bases to trimming and J lost 3 bases; unmatched junction nucleotides: 11. Germline V lookup: CDR1 SGHDT, CDR2 YYEEEE. As DNA, the CDR3 is TGTGCCAGCAGTGGGACAGGGAAAGGCGCGTACTATGGCTACACCTTC. This translates into CASSGTGKGAYYGYTF.

J is TRBJ1-5 and V is TRBV6-5, with D perhaps TRBD1 (5 bases). The length of the CDR3 is 13 residues. V was cut by 8 bases and J by 3 bases, with 11 bases left in between. Looked up from germline, CDR1 is MNHEY and CDR2 is SVGAGI. The CDR3 DNA reads as TGTGCCAGCGGGGCAGGGATCAATCAGCCCCAGCATTTT. Encoded protein: CASGAGINQPQHF.

The V and J genes are TRBV19 and TRBJ2-3, with TRBD2 identical over 13 bases. V shed 4 bases and J 6 bases; nucleotides not matched to a gene: 13. The CDR3 runs 18 residues. The germline V gene encodes CDR1 LNHDA and CDR2 SQIVND (reference sequence). The CDR3 spells CASSTRLPLAGGADTQYF. CDR3 nucleotide sequence: TGTGCCAGTAGTACCCGTCTCCCACTAGCGGGGGGGGCGGATACGCAGTATTTT.

The rearrangement links TRBV5-1 to TRBJ1-1; 10 nucleotides align to TRBD1. The CDR3 totals 15 residues. Trimming took 0 bases from V and 4 from J; bases not matched to a gene: 3. Germline CDR1 and CDR2: SGHRS and YFSETQ. In DNA form, the CDR3 reads TGCGCCAGCAGCTTGGGTGGGGACAGGGGCACTGAAGCTTTCTTT. Translation gives CASSLGGDRGTEAFF.

J is TRBJ2-2 and V is TRBV4-2, with TRBD1 matching 12 bases. CDR3 size: 19 residues. V shed 3 bases, J shed 3 bases, and the junction held 11 bases outside the gene matches. The V gene's germline CDR1 is LGHNA and CDR2 YNFKEQ. The CDR3, as DNA: TGTGCCAGCAGCCATCCCGGGACAGGGGGCCCCGGGGACACCGGGGAGCTGTTTTTT. This translates into CASSHPGTGGPGDTGELFF.

This clone came up once. V gene TRBV19 combines with J gene TRBJ1-5, with 9 bases identical to TRBD1. V trimming: 3 bases; J trimming: 11 bases; junction bases outside the gene matches: 8. This CDR3 region has 14 residues. CDR1 and CDR2 (germline): LNHDA, SQIVND (reference sequence). The CDR3 coding sequence is TGTGCCAGTAGTATGGGACAGGGTCGGGAGGCCCAGCATTTT. It translates to CASSMGQGREAQHF. The full variable domain, completed using reference TRBV19 and TRBJ1-5, is DGGITQSPKYLFRKEGQNVTLSCEQNLNHDAMYWYRQDPGQGLRLIYYSQIVNDFQKGDIAEGYSVSREKKESFPLTVTSAQKNPTAFYLCASSMGQGREAQHFGDGTRLSIL.

The genes are TRBV15 and TRBJ2-7, with 8 nucleotides matching TRBD2. In germline, CDR1 is LNHNV, CDR2 YYDKDF (reference sequence). Germline trimming cut 6 bases from V and 3 bases from J; bases unmatched to any gene: 10. The CDR3 runs 15 residues. CDR3 coding DNA: TGTGCCACCAGTCCCCCTAGCGGGCTGATCTACGAGCAGTACTTC. Translating gives CATSPPSGLIYEQYF.

CDR3 in DNA: TGTGCCAGCAGCCCCGCACAGACCTACGAGCAGTACTTC. This gives the protein CASSPAQTYEQYF. V usage is TRBV7-9 and J usage is TRBJ2-7; D remains ambiguous. The germline CDR1 and CDR2 sequences are SEHNR and FQNEAQ (reference sequence). V was cut by 5 bases and J by 2 bases, with 10 bases left in between. CDR3 length: 13 amino acids.

The gene calls are TRBV7-2 and TRBJ2-2, with D perhaps TRBD1 (6 bases). CDR1 and CDR2 from the germline V gene are SGHTA and FQGNSA. Trimming took off 3 bases at V and 4 bases at J, with 15 bases between the two ends. CDR3 length: 16 amino acids. The CDR3 protein is CASSFPEGGVTGELFF. The DNA for the CDR3 is TGTGCCAGCAGCTTCCCGGAAGGGGGTGTCACCGGGGAGCTGTTTTTT.

The rearrangement links TRBV7-9 to TRBJ1-4, with D tentatively TRBD1 (5 bases). The ends were cut back, 10 bases at V and 5 bases at J, with 11 bases in the middle. The CDR3 loop spans 12 amino acids. CDR1 is SEHNR, CDR2 FQNEAQ, per germline (reference sequence). The CDR3 region has the DNA TGTGCCACCGAGCGGGGGAATGAAAAACTGTTTTTT. It specifies CATERGNEKLFF.

This clone was recorded only once. This chain joins TRBV7-3 and TRBJ2-3; no clear D gene. Germline loops: CDR1 SGHTA, CDR2 FQGTGA. The V end lost 1 base, the J end lost 6 bases, and 8 bases lay between the germline ends. The CDR3 is 13 amino acids. CDR3 DNA: TGTGCCAGCAGCTTAAACCACGCGGATACGCAGTATTTT. Translating it yields CASSLNHADTQYF.

This clone was seen a handful of times. The chain carries TRBV5-1 and TRBJ2-5; 13 nucleotides line up with TRBD2. This CDR3 has 15 residues. J was trimmed by 4 bases and V by 4 bases; bases with no gene match: 4. In germline, CDR1 is SGHRS, CDR2 YFSETQ. Here the CDR3 reads CASSRGLAGLETQYF. The CDR3 DNA reads TGCGCCAGCAGCCGGGGACTAGCGGGGTTAGAGACCCAGTACTTC.

This clone occurred once. The V and J genes are TRBV6-5 and TRBJ1-1, with 11 bases identical to TRBD1. Germline assignment: CDR1 MNHEY and CDR2 SVGAGI. There are 15 residues in the CDR3. Trimming at V came to 5 bases and at J to 5 bases, leaving 7 bases not matched to a gene. This CDR3 is CASSTMGQGETEAFF. The CDR3 bases are TGTGCCAGCAGTACGATGGGACAGGGGGAAACTGAAGCTTTCTTT.

V and J are TRBV7-2 and TRBJ2-1, with 7 bases aligning to TRBD1. Germline loops: CDR1 SGHTA, CDR2 FQGNSA. CDR3 length equals 13 residues. V gave up 5 bases and J gave up 6 bases; unmatched junction bases: 4. CDR3 DNA sequence: TGTGCCAGCAGCATAGGGACAGTCAATGAGCAGTTCTTC. As protein: CASSIGTVNEQFF.

The chain is built from TRBV7-3 and TRBJ2-3; 7 bases are shared with TRBD1. The CDR3 spans 13 residues. Germline assignment: CDR1 SGHTA and CDR2 FQGTGA. J lost 4 bases, V lost 3 bases, and 1 base had no gene match. The CDR3 DNA follows: TGTGCCAGCAGCTTCCAGGGGGCAGATACGCAGTATTTT. It specifies CASSFQGADTQYF.

This chain connects TRBV6-6 to TRBJ2-7, with D tentatively TRBD1 (5 bases). V shed 0 bases and J shed 2 bases, with 11 bases lying between them. Germline V gene sequence: CDR1 MNHNY, CDR2 SVGAGI (reference sequence). The CDR3 sequence is 15 residues long. The CDR3 DNA sequence: TGTGCCAGCAGTTACTCAGGACAAGGTGCCTACGAGCAGTACTTC. The encoded protein is CASSYSGQGAYEQYF.

This clone was detected once. The V and J genes are TRBV2 and TRBJ2-7, with TRBD2 matching over 7 bases. The CDR3 is made up of 14 amino acids. Trimming took 6 bases from V and 3 from J; bases not matched to a gene: 8. CDR1 SNHLY and CDR2 FYNNEI come from the germline V gene. The CDR3 DNA reads TGTGCCAGCAGATCCGGGACTATGATCTACGAGCAGTACTTC. Its protein is CASRSGTMIYEQYF.

The rearrangement uses TRBV2 and TRBJ1-5; D ambiguous. This CDR3 contains 14 residues. The germline V gene has CDR1 SNHLY and CDR2 FYNNEI. Trimming cost V 2 bases and J 0 bases, with 5 bases left between them. The CDR3 here is CASSERSSNQPQHF. CDR3 nucleotides: TGTGCCAGCAGTGAACGGTCTAGCAATCAGCCCCAGCATTTT.

V and J are TRBV6-5 and TRBJ1-2; D is ambiguous. Germline CDR1 MNHEY, CDR2 SVGAGI. Between the trimmed V and J ends, which lost 5 bases and 4 bases, there was a span of 14 bases. The CDR3 runs 14 residues. The CDR3 DNA is TGTGCCAGCAGTACCAGTCCGTGGGCCTATGGCTACACCTTC. Translated, it gives CASSTSPWAYGYTF.